Listed below are T cell receptor beta chains from one sample, sequenced in a study of cytomegalovirus exposure and HLA in healthy donors. Here immunoSEQ multiplex PCR was the method, and the copy in TCRdb shows in-frame clones only, minus some. The repertoire holds about 99,000 clones, 60% to 80% seen once, with 3% to 3.5% in the top ten. Sequencing input: PBMCs. Every receptor here comes from a man aged 40-49 years in good health and CMV-seronegative. Both conserved end residues are trimmed from each CDR3.

length	V	CDR3
11	TRBV10-3	AIRGTGEHEQF
11	TRBV6-6	ASRTGDTSPLH
14	TRBV19	ASSTGGFGSNQPQH
11	TRBV2	ASIEHFNSPLH
14	TRBV7-9	ASSRPTSGRSETQY
12	TRBV10-2	ASRAGAGSGELF
12	TRBV5-1	ASSSGTGRDEQY
12	TRBV10-1	ASSDLGSGSEQF
12	TRBV6-1	ASSDRLAGVEQY
13	TRBV5-1	ASSPSTGDSTEAF
14	TRBV7-8	ASSINTGTGVREQY
10	TRBV6-1	ASSELYNEQF
13	TRBV10-3	AISELKAGYNEQF
11	TRBV28	ASSWGRDEKLF
12	TRBV6-1	ASSEARGQAEAF
13	TRBV7-7	ASSSQPGGNYEQY
12	TRBV18	ASSLGPAYNEQF
14	TRBV5-1	ASSLAGGGRNTEAF
12	TRBV7-2	ASSFSINTGELF
13	TRBV6-5	ASSYGGGKVDTQY
13	TRBV19	ASSNRGQPNTEAF
13	TRBV4-1	ASSQVGGTSYEQY
13	TRBV9	ASSVFREGSTEAF
10	TRBV27	ASSLPGLPLH
13	TRBV5-1	ASSWLAGSSYEQY
13	TRBV28	ASSLGGTYGYEQY
15	TRBV27	ASSLTSGGPSTDTQY
13	TRBV11-2	ASSRRLAGAYEQY
8	TRBV20-1	SARYNEQF
11	TRBV7-3	ASSLTQGNGYT
12	TRBV6-5	ASSRGLMNTEAF
14	TRBV7-8	ASSFLQGRSGNTIY
13	TRBV28	ASSLGLAGTGELF
11	TRBV29-1	SVVGRGTDTQY
13	TRBV27	ASSRSGTGSYEQY
12	TRBV10-3	AISKDRESYEQY
13	TRBV7-8	ASSLRQGAAYEQY
12	TRBV11-2	ASSFLAEPYEQY
13	TRBV19	ASTNQDSPNQPQH
12	TRBV6-5	ASQGQKTNSPLH
11	TRBV11-3	ASSSRGRNEQY
13	TRBV5-4	ASSQRTSGTDTQY
11	TRBV28	ASSPTGPDTQY
13	TRBV29-1	SVGVGTSEGNTIY
14	TRBV6-4	ASSEGTGPTIRGYT
11	TRBV27	ASISSGGQTQY